The 22 T cell receptor beta chains below were found in one sample sequenced in a study of identifying expanded T cells in peripheral blood (dated by TCRdb to the late 2010s). Library method: the immunoSEQ multiplex PCR assay. TCRdb retrieved this table from immuneACCESS and kept in-frame rearrangements only. Not all clones are present; in checked studies, unresolved V genes account for under half, and no reason is known for the remainder. This sample has approximately 130,000 clones in its table, and about 88% of those were observed once. The top ten hold approximately 8% of the sample. Sequencing was done on a sample of blood. The receptors originated from a person aged 18-69 years in good health.

The rearrangement uses TRBV28 and TRBJ1-2, with unresolved D. V was pared by 6 bases and J by 2 bases, with 19 bases between. The V gene's germline CDR1 is MDHEN and CDR2 SYDVKM. This CDR3 has 16 residues. Here the CDR3 reads CASSPMAGDPNYGYTF. The CDR3 DNA sequence: TGTGCCAGCAGCCCCATGGCGGGAGACCCGAACTATGGCTACACCTTC.

This chain links TRBV6-1 with TRBJ2-7; the match to TRBD2 covers 15 bases. V was clipped by 0 bases and J by 4 bases; unmatched bases: 10. Germline V gene lookup returns CDR1 MNHNS and CDR2 SASEGT. This CDR3 spans 19 amino acids. The CDR3 nucleotides read TGTGCCAGCAGTGAAGCGCCGGGTGGACTAGCGGGGGGGCGATACGAGCAGTACTTC. It is translated as CASSEAPGGLAGGRYEQYF.

On this clone itself: Other DNA sequences of this sample code for an identical CDR3. The rearrangement uses TRBV2 and TRBJ1-6; D is perhaps TRBD1 (5 bases). CDR1 and CDR2 (germline): SNHLY, FYNNEI. Trimming shortened V by 3 bases and J by 10 bases, and 10 bases separated the two germline ends. The CDR3 is 13 amino acids. CDR3 sequence (DNA): TGTGCCAGCAGTGAGCAGGGAAACTCACCCCTCCACTTT. It codes for CASSEQGNSPLHF.

This chain's CDR3 is CASTNTEDTEAFF. The CDR3 DNA is TGTGCCAGTACTAATACAGAGGACACTGAAGCTTTCTTT. This chain connects TRBV19 to TRBJ1-1; D not certain. Trimming left V 7 bases short and J 3 bases short, with 12 bases between. The CDR3 spans 13 residues. Germline V gene sequence: CDR1 LNHDA, CDR2 SQIVND (reference sequence).

The chain joins TRBV19 to TRBJ2-3, with D possibly TRBD1 on 6 matching bases. Trimming pared 5 bases from V and 1 base from J, leaving 10 bases between. There are 14 residues in the CDR3. The germline V gene encodes CDR1 LNHDA and CDR2 SQIVND (reference sequence). The CDR3 reads CASSLTGRTDTQYF. In nucleotides, the CDR3 is TGTGCCAGTAGTTTGACAGGTCGCACAGATACGCAGTATTTT.

This sequence joins TRBV11-2 and TRBJ2-7; 8 nucleotides align to TRBD2. V shed 5 bases and J 5 bases; nucleotides not matched to a gene: 2. Germline V gene sequence: CDR1 SGHAT, CDR2 FQNNGV. The CDR3 is made up of 12 amino acids. The CDR3 is CASSQTSDEQYF. As DNA, the CDR3 is TGTGCCAGCAGCCAGACTAGCGACGAGCAGTACTTC.

The V gene is TRBV7-8, the J gene TRBJ1-2; D is unclear. The germline gives CDR1 SGHVS, CDR2 FQNEAQ. CDR3 length: 13 residues. Trimming removed 1 base at V and 4 bases at J, with 7 bases between. The CDR3 protein is CASSLVQSYGYTF. The CDR3 DNA reads TGTGCCAGCAGCTTAGTACAGTCCTATGGCTACACCTTC.

The V call is TRBV29-1, the J call TRBJ2-7; perhaps D is TRBD1 or TRBD2 (5 bases each). CDR1 and CDR2 (germline): SQVTM, ANQGSEA. CDR3 length equals 16 residues. V was trimmed by 4 bases and J by 6 bases, leaving 25 bases between them. For the CDR3, the DNA is TGCAGCGTTGGAGGGCACGTGCTTGGGGTGAGGGGCGAGCAGTACTTC. This encodes CSVGGHVLGVRGEQYF.

The chain recombines TRBV27 with TRBJ1-6; perhaps TRBD1 as D (5 bases). The CDR3 length is 15 residues. The ends were cut back, 4 bases at V and 9 bases at J, with 16 bases in the middle. Germline loops: CDR1 MNHEY, CDR2 SMNVEV (reference sequence). The CDR3 here is CASSYGRQGSSPLHF. The CDR3 nucleotides read TGTGCCAGCAGTTATGGACGGCAGGGAAGTTCACCCCTCCACTTT.

The chain recombines TRBV6-1 with TRBJ2-2; no firm D call. Deletions cut 2 bases from V and 4 bases from J, with 5 bases between. CDR1 is MNHNS, CDR2 SASEGT, per germline. The CDR3 has 13 residues. CDR3 in amino acids: CASSELSTGELFF. The CDR3 DNA is TGTGCCAGCAGTGAATTGAGCACCGGGGAGCTGTTTTTT.

The chain is built from TRBV27 and TRBJ2-3, with 8 bases matching TRBD2. In germline, CDR1 is MNHEY, CDR2 SMNVEV (reference sequence). The trim removed 10 bases at V and 5 bases at J, leaving 5 bases unmatched. The CDR3 has 12 residues. The CDR3 sequence: CATRRGEDTQYF. The CDR3 bases are TGTGCCACCAGGCGGGGGGAAGATACGCAGTATTTT.

This chain links TRBV7-2 with TRBJ2-1; D is perhaps TRBD1 (6 bases). The CDR3 is 14 residues long. Germline loops: CDR1 SGHTA, CDR2 FQGNSA. The V end was cut by 3 bases, the J end by 7 bases, with 13 bases between. The CDR3 sequence: CASSFAGQTNEQFF. In DNA form, the CDR3 reads TGTGCCAGCAGCTTTGCAGGACAGACGAATGAGCAGTTCTTC.

This chain joins TRBV30 and TRBJ1-2, with 7 bases that match TRBD1. With V trimmed by 2 bases and J by 6 bases, 15 bases remained unmatched. The germline V gene has CDR1 GTSNPN and CDR2 SVGIG (reference sequence). This CDR3 has 16 residues. CDR3 sequence reads: CAWSNPLRGRRDGYTF. In DNA form, the CDR3 reads TGTGCCTGGAGTAATCCCCTAAGGGGGCGAAGGGATGGCTACACCTTC.

The chain employs TRBV2 and TRBJ2-1; D ambiguous. CDR3 length: 12 amino acids. V lost 6 bases and J 9 bases, leaving 12 bases between the germline ends. The germline CDR1 and CDR2 sequences are SNHLY and FYNNEI. The CDR3 bases are TGTGCCAGCAGCTCTCCTGTGGGTGAGCAGTTCTTC. Its protein is CASSSPVGEQFF.

This chain connects TRBV2 to TRBJ1-1; D gene uncertain. V was clipped by 4 bases and J by 5 bases, with 11 bases between them. The CDR3 totals 13 residues. Per germline, CDR1 SNHLY and CDR2 FYNNEI. CDR3: CASSGPIPTEAFF. Here the CDR3 DNA reads TGTGCCAGCAGTGGCCCGATCCCTACTGAAGCTTTCTTT.

This chain links TRBV7-9 with TRBJ1-3; D may be TRBD1 (5 bases). The germline V and J ends were trimmed by 1 base and 3 bases, with 7 bases remaining between them. Germline lookup yields CDR1 SEHNR and CDR2 FQNEAQ (reference sequence). The CDR3 contains 14 residues. CDR3 amino acids: CASSLGGSGNTIYF. For the CDR3, the DNA is TGTGCCAGCAGCTTAGGGGGCAGTGGAAACACCATATATTTT.

Only one count was recorded for this clone. CDR3 in amino acids: CASSLQGPSTYGYTF. Here the CDR3 DNA reads TGTGCCAGCAGTTTACAGGGACCATCCACCTATGGCTACACCTTC. This sequence joins TRBV5-4 and TRBJ1-2, with D perhaps TRBD1 (6 bases). Trimming removed 5 bases from V and 4 bases from J, with 18 bases in between. Germline values: CDR1 SGHNT, CDR2 YYREEE (reference sequence). CDR3 length equals 15 residues. Combining the CDR3 with reference TRBV5-4 and TRBJ1-2 gives the whole variable domain ETGVTQSPTHLIKTRGQQVTLRCSSQSGHNTVSWYQQALGQGPQFIFQYYREEENGRGNFPPRFSGLQFPNYSSELNVNALELDDSALYLCASSLQGPSTYGYTFGSGTRLTVV.

The J gene is TRBJ1-3, the V gene TRBV5-1; D gene uncertain. The V end lost 4 bases, the J end lost 0 bases, and 11 bases lay between the germline ends. From germline, CDR1 is SGHRS and CDR2 YFSETQ. The CDR3 runs to 15 residues. The CDR3 sequence: CASSTTSRSGNTIYF. In nucleotides, the CDR3 is TGCGCCAGCAGCACGACCTCACGCTCTGGAAACACCATATATTTT.

This rearrangement joins TRBV28 to TRBJ2-5, with 7 bases that match TRBD1. The CDR3 has 15 residues. Germline V CDR1 and CDR2: MDHEN, SYDVKM. Trimming cost V 6 bases and J 1 base; bases outside gene matches: 8. As DNA, the CDR3 is TGTGCCAGCAGACCGACAGGGTGGTCCCAAGAGACCCAGTACTTC. It yields the protein CASRPTGWSQETQYF.

The rearrangement joins TRBV30 to TRBJ2-4, with a tentative D call TRBD2 (5 bases). The germline CDR1 and CDR2 sequences are GTSNPN and SVGIG (reference sequence). The CDR3 sequence is 15 residues long. The ends were cut back, 1 base at V and 0 bases at J, with 10 bases in the middle. CDR3 amino acids: CAWSAGFLAKNIQYF. CDR3 in DNA: TGTGCCTGGAGTGCGGGGTTTTTAGCCAAAAACATTCAGTACTTC.

The genes are TRBV5-4 and TRBJ2-7, with 15 bases that match TRBD2. The CDR3 length is 17 residues. Germline CDR1 SGHNT, CDR2 YYREEE (reference sequence). V shed 2 bases, J shed 3 bases, and the junction held 6 bases outside the gene matches. The CDR3 region is CASSFGLAGGRSYEQYF. As DNA, the CDR3 is TGTGCCAGCAGCTTTGGACTAGCGGGGGGGCGGAGCTACGAGCAGTACTTC.

The CDR3: CASSLLRQGRGYTF. The CDR3 DNA is TGTGCCAGCAGCTTGCTCCGACAGGGGAGAGGCTACACCTTC. The rearrangement uses TRBV7-9 and TRBJ1-2, with 8 bases lining up with TRBD1. The V and J ends lost 3 bases and 8 bases, in that order; junction bases with no gene match: 8. This CDR3 comprises 14 residues. Germline V gene sequence: CDR1 SEHNR, CDR2 FQNEAQ (reference sequence).